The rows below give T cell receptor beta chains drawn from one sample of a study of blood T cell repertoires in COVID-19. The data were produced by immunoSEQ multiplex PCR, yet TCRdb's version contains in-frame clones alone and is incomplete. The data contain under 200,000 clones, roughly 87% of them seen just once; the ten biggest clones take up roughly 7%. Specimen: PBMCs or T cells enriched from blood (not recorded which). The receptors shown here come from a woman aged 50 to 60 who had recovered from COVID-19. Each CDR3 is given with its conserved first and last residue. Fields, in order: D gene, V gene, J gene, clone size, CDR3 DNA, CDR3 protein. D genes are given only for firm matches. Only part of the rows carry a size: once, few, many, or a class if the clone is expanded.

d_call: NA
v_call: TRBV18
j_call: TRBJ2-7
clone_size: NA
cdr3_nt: TGTGCCAGCCGTGGAGGCCCTTTGGGGGAGCAGTACTTC
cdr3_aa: CASRGGPLGEQYF

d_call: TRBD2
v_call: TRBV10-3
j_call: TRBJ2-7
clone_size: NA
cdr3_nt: TGTGCCATCAGCGCGGGACTAGAAGGCTACGAGCAGTACTTC
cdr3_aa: CAISAGLEGYEQYF

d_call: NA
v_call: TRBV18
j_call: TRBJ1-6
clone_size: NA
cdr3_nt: TGTGCCAGCTCCCGCGGTGTAGGGGATTCACCCCTCCACTTT
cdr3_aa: CASSRGVGDSPLHF

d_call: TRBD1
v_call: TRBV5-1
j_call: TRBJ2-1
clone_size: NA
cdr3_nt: TGCGCCAGCAGCCGTGGCGGACAGGGGGCTTGGAATGAGCAGTTCTTC
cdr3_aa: CASSRGGQGAWNEQFF

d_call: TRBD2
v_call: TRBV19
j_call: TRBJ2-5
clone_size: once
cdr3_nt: TGTGCCAGTAGTCTGACTAGCGGGAGTAGTGAGACCCAGTACTTC
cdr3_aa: CASSLTSGSSETQYF

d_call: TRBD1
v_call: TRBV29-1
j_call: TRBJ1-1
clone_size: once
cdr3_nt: TGCAGCGTTGAAGAGCATGGGACAGGGACTGAAGCTTTCTTT
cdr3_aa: CSVEEHGTGTEAFF

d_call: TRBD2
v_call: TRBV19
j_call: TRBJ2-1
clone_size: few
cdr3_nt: TGTGCCAGTAGTGTGACTATAGGGCGGGAGTTGCATAATGAGCAGTTCTTC
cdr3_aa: CASSVTIGRELHNEQFF

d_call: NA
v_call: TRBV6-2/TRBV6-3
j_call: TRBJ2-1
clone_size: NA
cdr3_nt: TGTGCCAGCAGTTACTCGAAGACCGGGAGTCCCTACAATGAGCAGTTCTTC
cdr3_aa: CASSYSKTGSPYNEQFF

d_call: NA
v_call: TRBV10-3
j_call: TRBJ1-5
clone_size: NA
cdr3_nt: TGTGCCACGCAGGGATTTCAGGGGAGCAATCAGCCCCAGCATTTT
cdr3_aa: CATQGFQGSNQPQHF

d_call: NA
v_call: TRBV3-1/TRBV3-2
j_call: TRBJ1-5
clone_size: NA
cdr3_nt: TGTGCCAGCAGCCACGGCAGGGGCTATCAGCCCCAGCATTTT
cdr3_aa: CASSHGRGYQPQHF

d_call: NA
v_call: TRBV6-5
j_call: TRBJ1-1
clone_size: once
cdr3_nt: TGTGCCAGCAGTTACTCGGGGGGGCTGGGGACTGAAGCTTTCTTT
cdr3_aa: CASSYSGGLGTEAFF

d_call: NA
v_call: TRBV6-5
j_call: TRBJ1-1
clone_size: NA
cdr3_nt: TGTGCCAGCAGTTACGGAGCTTCTGAAGCTTTCTTT
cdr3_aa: CASSYGASEAFF

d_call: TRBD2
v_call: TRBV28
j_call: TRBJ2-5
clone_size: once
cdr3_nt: TGTGCCAGCAGTTTTAGCCTAGCGGGAGCGGAGACCCAGTACTTC
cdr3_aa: CASSFSLAGAETQYF

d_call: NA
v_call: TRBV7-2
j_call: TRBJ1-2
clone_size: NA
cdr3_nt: TGTGCCAGCAGCTTAGGGGGCGGGGGAGGCTATGGCTACACCTTC
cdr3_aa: CASSLGGGGGYGYTF

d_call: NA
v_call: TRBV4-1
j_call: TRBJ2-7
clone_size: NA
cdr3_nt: TGCGCCAGCAGCCAAGTCGACGAGACAATCTACGAGCAGTACTTC
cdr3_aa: CASSQVDETIYEQYF

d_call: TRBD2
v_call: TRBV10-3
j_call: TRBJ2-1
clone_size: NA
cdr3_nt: TGTGCCATCAGGGCTAGCGGGATCAATGAGCAGTTCTTC
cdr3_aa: CAIRASGINEQFF

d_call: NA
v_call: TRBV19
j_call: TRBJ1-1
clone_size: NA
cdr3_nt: TGTGCCAGTAGTATAGAAGGGGGGAACACTGAAGCTTTCTTT
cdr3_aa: CASSIEGGNTEAFF

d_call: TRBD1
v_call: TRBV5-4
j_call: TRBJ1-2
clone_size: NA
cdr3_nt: TGTGCCAGCAGTCGGGGACAGGGGGGTGCCTATGGCTACACCTTC
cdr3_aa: CASSRGQGGAYGYTF

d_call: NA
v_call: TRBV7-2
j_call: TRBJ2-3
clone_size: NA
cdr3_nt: TGTGCCAGCAGCCGGAGGGCAGGATCTACGGGAACAGATACGCAGTATTTT
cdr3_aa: CASSRRAGSTGTDTQYF

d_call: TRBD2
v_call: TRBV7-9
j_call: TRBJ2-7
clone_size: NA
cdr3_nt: TGTGCCAGCAGCCCCTCGGATAGCGGGAGTTCCTACGAGCAGTACTTC
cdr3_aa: CASSPSDSGSSYEQYF

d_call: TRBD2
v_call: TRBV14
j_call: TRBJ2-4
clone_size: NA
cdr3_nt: TGTGCCAGCAGCCACCGAAGTGGACTAGCGGGAGCCAACATTCAGTACTTC
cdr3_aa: CASSHRSGLAGANIQYF

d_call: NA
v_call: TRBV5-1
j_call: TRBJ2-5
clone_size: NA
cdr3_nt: TGCGCCAGCAGCCTACTTGGCCGACCGGGGGAGACCCAGTACTTC
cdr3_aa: CASSLLGRPGETQYF

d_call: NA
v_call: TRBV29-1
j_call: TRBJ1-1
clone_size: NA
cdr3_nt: TGCAGCGTCGGGATGGGGAGGGTGAACACTGAAGCTTTCTTT
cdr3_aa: CSVGMGRVNTEAFF

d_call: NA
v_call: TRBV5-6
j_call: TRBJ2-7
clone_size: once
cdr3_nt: TGTGCCAGCAGCTTGGTATTATCCTACGAGCAGTACTTC
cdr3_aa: CASSLVLSYEQYF

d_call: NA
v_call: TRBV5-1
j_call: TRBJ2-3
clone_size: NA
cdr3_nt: TGCGCCAGCAGCTTGGGACAGGTGACAGATACGCAGTATTTT
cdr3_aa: CASSLGQVTDTQYF

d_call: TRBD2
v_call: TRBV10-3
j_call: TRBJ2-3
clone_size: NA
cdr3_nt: TGTGCCATCAGTCTAGCGGGAGGGGGGGCCACAGATACGCAGTATTTT
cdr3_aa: CAISLAGGGATDTQYF

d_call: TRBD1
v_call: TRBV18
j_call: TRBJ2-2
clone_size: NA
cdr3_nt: TGTGCCAGCTCCCCCCAGGGACAGGGGGCGCTCCACCGCCCCGGCAAGCTGTTTTTT
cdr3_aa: CASSPQGQGALHRPGKLFF

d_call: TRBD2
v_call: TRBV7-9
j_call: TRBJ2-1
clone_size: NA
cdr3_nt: TGTGCCAGCAGCTTAGCTAGCGGGAGCTTCAGGAGCTCCTACAATGAGCAGTTCTTC
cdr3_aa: CASSLASGSFRSSYNEQFF

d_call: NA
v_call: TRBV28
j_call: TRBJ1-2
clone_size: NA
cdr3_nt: TGTGCCAGCAGTTTATTGTTGGGGGCGCACTATGGCTACACCTTC
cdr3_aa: CASSLLLGAHYGYTF

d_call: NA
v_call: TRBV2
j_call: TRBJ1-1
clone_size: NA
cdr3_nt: TGTGCCAGCTTCGTGAGGGTGAACACTGAAGCTTTCTTT
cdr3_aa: CASFVRVNTEAFF

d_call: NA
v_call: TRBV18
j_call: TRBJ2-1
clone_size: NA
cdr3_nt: TGTGCCAGCTCACCATTAGCGGCAACCTACAATGAGCAGTTCTTC
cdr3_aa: CASSPLAATYNEQFF

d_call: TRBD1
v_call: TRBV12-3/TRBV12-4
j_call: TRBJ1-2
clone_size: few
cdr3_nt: TGTGCCAGCAGGGAACAGGGGGCCTATGGCTACACCTTC
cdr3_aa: CASREQGAYGYTF

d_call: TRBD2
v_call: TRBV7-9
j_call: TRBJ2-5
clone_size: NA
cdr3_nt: TGTGCCAGCAGCTTAGGCTCTAGCGGGAGGGGAGAGACCCAGTACTTC
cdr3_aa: CASSLGSSGRGETQYF

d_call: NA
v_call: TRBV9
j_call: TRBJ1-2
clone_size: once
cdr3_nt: TGTGCCAGCAGCGTCGATACCGTAGCAGGCTACACCTTC
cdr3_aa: CASSVDTVAGYTF

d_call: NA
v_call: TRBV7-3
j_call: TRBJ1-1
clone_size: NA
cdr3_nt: TGTGCCAGCAGCTCTTGGGGAGGGACTGAAGCTTTCTTT
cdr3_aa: CASSSWGGTEAFF

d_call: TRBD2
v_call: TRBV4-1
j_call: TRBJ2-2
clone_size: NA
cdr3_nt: TGCGCCAGCAGCCAAGAGCCCCGTTTAGCGGGGGGCGGGGAGCTGTTTTTT
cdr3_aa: CASSQEPRLAGGGELFF

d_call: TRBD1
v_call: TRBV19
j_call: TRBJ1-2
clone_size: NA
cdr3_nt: TGTGCCAGTAGTATTCGGAAGGGGGCCGGCTATGGCTACACCTTC
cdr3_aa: CASSIRKGAGYGYTF

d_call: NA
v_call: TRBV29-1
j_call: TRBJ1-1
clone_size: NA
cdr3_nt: TGCAGCGTTGATTCAGGGCGGGGGAACACTGAAGCTTTCTTT
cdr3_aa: CSVDSGRGNTEAFF

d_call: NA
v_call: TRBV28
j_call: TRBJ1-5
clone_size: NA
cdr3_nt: TGTGCCAGCAGTTTAGGGGGGGTGAAGCCCCAGCATTTT
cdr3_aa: CASSLGGVKPQHF

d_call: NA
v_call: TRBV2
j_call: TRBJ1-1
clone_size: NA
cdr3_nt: TGTGCCAGCAGTGACCCCGGCAGGCCGCTTGGCACTGAAGCTTTCTTT
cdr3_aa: CASSDPGRPLGTEAFF

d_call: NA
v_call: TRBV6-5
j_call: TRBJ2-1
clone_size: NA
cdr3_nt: TGTGCCAGCATCGCCCAGGGCCGCAATGAGCAGTTCTTC
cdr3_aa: CASIAQGRNEQFF

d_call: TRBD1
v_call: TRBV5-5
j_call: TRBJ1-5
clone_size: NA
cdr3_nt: TGTGCCAGCAGCTTCTCCAGGACAGGGGGTCGCAATCAGCCCCAGCATTTT
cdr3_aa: CASSFSRTGGRNQPQHF

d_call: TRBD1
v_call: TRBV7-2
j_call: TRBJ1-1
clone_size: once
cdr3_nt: TGTGCCAGCAGCGAACAGACAGGGCTGAACACTGAAGCTTTCTTT
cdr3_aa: CASSEQTGLNTEAFF

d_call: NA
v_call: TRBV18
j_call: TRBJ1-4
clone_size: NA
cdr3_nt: TGTGCCAGCTCAAGCGGGGGCGGCGTCGAAAAACTGTTTTTT
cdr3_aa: CASSSGGGVEKLFF